This T cell receptor (beta chain) was captured in a study of memory CD4+ T cells and cytomegalovirus serostatus. Whole-study findings and limits: Median bootstrapped AUC for CMV status was around 0.95 originally, just under 0.93 US-trained. The CMV-associated TCR signature appears largely within the CD4+ memory repertoire.

Single viable CD3+CD4+CD8-CD45RO+ cells were sorted as the memory CD4+ T cells. In the original processing: Out-of-frame sequences were removed, leaving 2,000,000 or so distinct TCRbeta sequences. Clones were sequenced by immunoSEQ multiplex PCR, and TCRdb holds only the in-frame ones, with some missing. That table supplies the V and J calls and clone size; D and trimming were determined from the DNA. The sample consists of just under 95,000 clones, 80% of them appearing once. V gave up 2 bases and J gave up 4 bases, with 17 bases separating them. The CDR3 is 16 residues long. The germline V gene encodes CDR1 KGHSH and CDR2 LQKENI. A remark on this clone: What it binds is unknown.

The material sequenced was memory CD4+ T cells from blood. The clonotype originates from an adult in good health and CMV-seropositive. The chain couples TRBV18 to TRBJ1-2; D unclear. CDR3 nucleotide sequence: TGTGCCAGCTCACCATCCAACAGCTATTTGGGCTATGGCTACACCTTC. Translation: CASSPSNSYLGYGYTF. Complete variable domain (other parts from reference TRBV18 and TRBJ1-2): NAGVMQNPRHLVRRRGQEARLRCSPMKGHSHVYWYRQLPEEGLKFMVYLQKENIIDESGMPKERFSAEFPKEGPSILRIQQVVRGDSAAYFCASSPSNSYLGYGYTFGSGTRLTVV.